What follows are 31 T cell receptor beta chains derived from one specimen sequenced in a study of T-cell memory formation after mild COVID-19. One entry per CDR3 protein results from TCRdb running MiXCR on the 5' RACE reads. The sample carries around 250,000 distinct CDR3 sequences, approximately 15% recorded once. The sequenced material came from PBMCs or a T cell subset sorted from them (not recorded which). These receptor sequences come from a young man who had mild COVID-19 (a few samples of this study predate the infection). Cell type and time point are not known.

This clonotype was seen many times. This chain connects TRBV10-3 to TRBJ2-1; 7 positions match TRBD2. This CDR3 is 14 amino acids long. The junction had 9 bases not matched to a gene; V was cut back by 6 bases and J by 7 bases. The V gene's germline CDR1 is ENHRY and CDR2 SYGVKD. This CDR3 reads CAIRGGNSGNEQFF. The CDR3 DNA sequence: TGTGCCATCAGGGGGGGGAACTCAGGGAATGAGCAGTTCTTC.

The chain has TRBV7-9 and TRBJ2-5; D ambiguous. V gave up 5 bases and J gave up 4 bases, with 17 bases separating them. This CDR3 has 15 amino acids. Germline V gene sequence: CDR1 SEHNR, CDR2 FQNEAQ (reference sequence). The CDR3 sequence is CASSEVSMMGETQYF. CDR3 DNA: TGTGCCAGCAGCGAAGTCTCCATGATGGGAGAGACCCAGTACTTC.

This clonotype showed up just a few times. The CDR3 here is CASSWGLGETQYF. In DNA form, the CDR3 reads TGTGCCAGCAGTTGGGGACTGGGAGAGACCCAGTACTTC. This chain connects TRBV9 to TRBJ2-5; D is possibly TRBD2 (6 bases). Germline V gene sequence: CDR1 SGDLS, CDR2 YYNGEE. The CDR3 spans 13 residues. V was cut by 5 bases and J by 4 bases, with 12 bases left in between.

This clonotype was picked up a small number of times. The chain couples TRBV20-1 to TRBJ1-5, with TRBD1 matching over 11 bases. Trimming at V came to 3 bases and at J to 1 base, leaving 8 bases not matched to a gene. Germline assignment: CDR1 DFQATT and CDR2 SNEGSKA (reference sequence). The CDR3 has 17 residues. In nucleotides, the CDR3 is TGCAGTGCTAGCGGACAGGGGGCGAGGATGAGCAATCAGCCCCAGCATTTT. As protein: CSASGQGARMSNQPQHF.

In this sample, this clonotype turned up a few times. V usage is TRBV11-2 and J usage is TRBJ2-2; D gene unclear. The CDR3 covers 13 residues. Germline V CDR1 and CDR2: SGHAT, FQNNGV. The V gene lost 2 bases and the J gene lost 6 bases, with 7 bases spanning the gap. The CDR3 DNA sequence: TGTGCCAGCAGCTTATCCCTCGCCGGGGAGCTGTTTTTT. Protein sequence: CASSLSLAGELFF.

J is TRBJ2-1 and V is TRBV29-1; D gene uncertain. V was trimmed by 4 bases and J by 5 bases, leaving 6 bases between them. Germline V lookup: CDR1 SQVTM, CDR2 ANQGSEA. This CDR3 has 11 residues. The CDR3 loop reads CSVGRNNEQFF. CDR3 in DNA: TGCAGCGTTGGACGGAACAATGAGCAGTTCTTC.

This chain uses TRBV7-2 with TRBJ2-7; D possibly corresponds to TRBD2 (5 bases). The germline V gene encodes CDR1 SGHTA and CDR2 FQGNSA. Trimming cost V 4 bases and J 3 bases, with 13 bases left between them. This CDR3 has 14 amino acids. CDR3 amino acids: CASSSDRGIYEQYF. The CDR3 DNA reads TGTGCCAGCAGCTCCGACCGGGGAATCTACGAGCAGTACTTC. The complete variable domain, with remaining parts taken from reference TRBV7-2 and TRBJ2-7, reads GAGVSQSPSNKVTEKGKDVELRCDPISGHTALYWYRQSLGQGLEFLIYFQGNSAPDKSGLPSDRFSAERTGGSVSTLTIQRTQQEDSAVYLCASSSDRGIYEQYFGPGTRLTVT.

This clonotype was seen only a few times. The rearrangement uses TRBV10-3 and TRBJ2-4; perhaps TRBD1 as D (6 bases). The CDR3 spans 15 residues. The V end was cut by 0 bases, the J end by 12 bases, with 18 bases between. CDR1 is ENHRY and CDR2 is SYGVKD in the germline V gene. This CDR3 is CAISESLKGERNQYF. The CDR3 DNA follows: TGTGCCATCAGTGAGTCATTAAAGGGGGAGAGGAATCAGTACTTC.

This clonotype has ten or more counts. The V gene is TRBV3-1, the J gene TRBJ1-1; 7 bases are a match to TRBD1. The CDR3 covers 14 residues. Unmatched junction bases numbered 3, after V lost 4 bases and J lost 1 base. Germline lookup yields CDR1 LGHDT and CDR2 YNNKEL (reference sequence). The CDR3 loop is CASSRGQSNTEAFF. DNA of the CDR3: TGTGCCAGCAGCCGGGGACAGTCGAACACTGAAGCTTTCTTT. Combining the CDR3 with reference TRBV3-1 and TRBJ1-1 gives the whole variable domain DTAVSQTPKYLVTQMGNDKSIKCEQNLGHDTMYWYKQDSKKFLKIMFSYNNKELIINETVPNRFSPKSPDKAHLNLHINSLELGDSAVYFCASSRGQSNTEAFFGQGTRLTVV.

The chain uses TRBV6-1 and TRBJ2-5; D remains ambiguous. V was pared by 6 bases and J by 2 bases, with 16 bases between. This CDR3 is built from 15 residues. Germline assignment: CDR1 MNHNS and CDR2 SASEGT. The CDR3 loop is CASSDRGRYQETQYF. The CDR3 DNA sequence: TGTGCCAGCAGCGACCGAGGACGGTATCAAGAGACCCAGTACTTC.

The V and J genes are TRBV4-1 and TRBJ1-2; D is ambiguous. This CDR3 has 15 amino acids. V was shortened by 4 bases and J by 4 bases, with 16 bases between the two germline ends. In germline, CDR1 is MGHRA, CDR2 YSYEKL. The CDR3 loop reads CASSPSRNILYGYTF. The CDR3 DNA follows: TGCGCCAGCAGCCCATCCCGGAATATTCTCTATGGCTACACCTTC.

The rearrangement links TRBV20-1 to TRBJ2-3; D is possibly TRBD1 or TRBD2 (5 bases each). V was clipped by 6 bases and J by 1 base, with 11 bases between them. CDR1 and CDR2 (germline): DFQATT, SNEGSKA (reference sequence). CDR3 length equals 13 residues. CDR3 coding DNA: TGCAGTGCCACCATGGGGGGCACAGATACGCAGTATTTT. Translating it yields CSATMGGTDTQYF.

This clonotype has a handful of counts. This chain links TRBV5-5 with TRBJ1-2, with a tentative D call TRBD1 (5 bases). Trimming left V 2 bases short and J 5 bases short, with 10 bases between. CDR1 and CDR2 (germline): SGHKS, YYEKEE (reference sequence). The CDR3 spans 13 residues. In DNA form, the CDR3 reads TGTGCCAGCAGCTTTCCAGGGCAATATGGCTACACCTTC. It yields the protein CASSFPGQYGYTF. Full variable domain (remainder filled in from reference TRBV5-5 and TRBJ1-2): DAGVTQSPTHLIKTRGQQVTLRCSPISGHKSVSWYQQVLGQGPQFIFQYYEKEERGRGNFPDRFSARQFPNYSSELNVNALLLGDSALYLCASSFPGQYGYTFGSGTRLTVV.

This chain uses TRBV9 with TRBJ2-5; no clear D. Trimming left V 3 bases short and J 3 bases short, with 15 bases between. Germline lookup yields CDR1 SGDLS and CDR2 YYNGEE. This CDR3 comprises 15 residues. The CDR3 sequence is CASSDHGTAKETQYF. CDR3 in DNA: TGTGCCAGCAGCGACCACGGCACAGCTAAAGAGACCCAGTACTTC.

V is TRBV19 and J is TRBJ2-3; D not certain. CDR3 length: 12 amino acids. V shed 5 bases and J shed 7 bases, with 10 bases lying between them. Germline-derived CDR1 and CDR2 are LNHDA and SQIVND (reference sequence). The CDR3 region is CASSSSENTQYF. The CDR3 coding sequence is TGTGCCAGTAGTTCTAGTGAAAATACGCAGTATTTT. Full variable domain (outside the CDR3, taken from reference TRBV19 and TRBJ2-3): DGGITQSPKYLFRKEGQNVTLSCEQNLNHDAMYWYRQDPGQGLRLIYYSQIVNDFQKGDIAEGYSVSREKKESFPLTVTSAQKNPTAFYLCASSSSENTQYFGPGTRLTVL.

The rearrangement joins TRBV6-5 to TRBJ1-2, with a tentative D call TRBD1 (6 bases). Trimming shortened V by 7 bases and J by 6 bases, and 15 bases separated the two germline ends. Germline V gene data show CDR1 as MNHEY and CDR2 as SVGAGI. The CDR3 sequence is 13 residues long. DNA of the CDR3: TGTGCCAGCAAGAGCCCAGGGGACCATGGCTACACCTTC. Its translation: CASKSPGDHGYTF.

This chain uses TRBV10-3 with TRBJ1-2; D is perhaps TRBD1 (6 bases). Germline V gene lookup returns CDR1 ENHRY and CDR2 SYGVKD. CDR3 length equals 13 residues. The V gene lost 2 bases and the J gene lost 4 bases, with 8 bases spanning the gap. The chain's CDR3 is CAISEVDSYGYTF. The CDR3 nucleotides read TGTGCCATCAGTGAGGTGGACAGCTATGGCTACACCTTC.

This clonotype has more than one count but fewer than ten. The chain recombines TRBV7-9 with TRBJ2-7; 9 nucleotides line up with TRBD1. Germline V gives CDR1 SEHNR, CDR2 FQNEAQ (reference sequence). The CDR3 covers 15 residues. The V and J ends lost 0 bases and 4 bases, in that order; junction bases with no gene match: 4. CDR3 sequence reads: CASSLAQGAGYEQYF. The CDR3 nucleotides are TGTGCCAGCAGCTTAGCACAGGGGGCGGGTTACGAGCAGTACTTC.

This clonotype occurred a few times. The chain links TRBV6-5 to TRBJ1-4; 8 nucleotides line up with TRBD1. Germline lookup yields CDR1 MNHEY and CDR2 SVGAGI. The ends lost 6 bases at V and 8 bases at J; junction bases unmatched: 8. This CDR3 spans 14 amino acids. The CDR3 sequence: CASSRWTGWEKLFF. The CDR3, as DNA: TGTGCCAGCAGCAGATGGACAGGGTGGGAAAAACTGTTTTTT.

This clonotype has more than one count but fewer than ten. The genes are TRBV3-1 and TRBJ1-2; D perhaps matches TRBD1 (6 bases). V dropped 1 base and J dropped 12 bases, with 24 bases sitting between them. The CDR3 is 16 amino acids. Germline CDR1 and CDR2: LGHDT and YNNKEL (reference sequence). Written as DNA, the CDR3 is TGTGCCAGCAGCCAAGCACTCATCCCAGACAGGCAGCCCCACACCTTC. Translated, it gives CASSQALIPDRQPHTF.

The chain is built from TRBV7-9 and TRBJ2-3, with TRBD2 matching over 8 bases. Losses at the gene ends were 5 bases for V and 2 bases for J; bases not matched to a gene: 9. The CDR3 spans 16 residues. Germline V gives CDR1 SEHNR, CDR2 FQNEAQ (reference sequence). CDR3 in amino acids: CASSPGSGGITDTQYF. CDR3 DNA sequence: TGTGCCAGCAGCCCAGGGAGCGGGGGTATCACAGATACGCAGTATTTT.

The rearrangement links TRBV6-5 to TRBJ1-6; D is possibly TRBD1 (6 bases). The V end lost 7 bases, the J end lost 10 bases, and 11 bases lay between the germline ends. Germline lookup yields CDR1 MNHEY and CDR2 SVGAGI. The CDR3 contains 12 residues. DNA for the CDR3: TGTGCCAGCAAAACAGGGTCCTCACCCCTCCACTTT. It codes for CASKTGSSPLHF.

In its sample, this clonotype was seen many times. One end of the junction varies from germline; a read error may be responsible. DNA for the CDR3: TGTGCCAGCAGCTTAGGACTAGCGGGCAATGAGCAGTTCTTC. It yields the protein CASSLGLAGNEQFF. This chain connects TRBV5-1 to TRBJ2-1, with 11 bases fitting TRBD2. Germline assignment: CDR1 SGHRS and CDR2 YFSETQ. The CDR3 totals 14 residues.

J is TRBJ1-5 and V is TRBV12-3 or TRBV12-4; the D is unclear. CDR3 length equals 13 residues. Trimming shortened V by 5 bases and J by 4 bases, and 9 bases separated the two germline ends. Written as DNA, the CDR3 is TGTGCCAGCAGTGAATCCGTAAATCAGCCCCAGCATTTT. This gives the protein CASSESVNQPQHF.

The CDR3 spells CASSSLAGGIYEQYF. In DNA form, the CDR3 reads TGTGCCAGCAGTTCTCTAGCGGGGGGGATCTACGAGCAGTACTTC. The chain couples TRBV27 to TRBJ2-7; 12 bases align to TRBD2. CDR1 is MNHEY, CDR2 SMNVEV, per germline (reference sequence). With 4 bases clipped from V and 3 bases from J, the junction kept 4 bases outside the gene matches. This CDR3 is built from 15 residues.

The chain employs TRBV6-5 and TRBJ1-5; D uncertain. This CDR3 has 14 amino acids. Germline lookup yields CDR1 MNHEY and CDR2 SVGAGI. Trimming stripped 2 bases from V and 7 bases from J, with 12 bases between. The CDR3 reads CASSYLGGGQPQHF. Written as DNA, the CDR3 is TGTGCCAGCAGTTACCTCGGAGGAGGGCAGCCCCAGCATTTT.

This clonotype was counted between two and nine times. The CDR3 coding sequence is TGTGCCAGCAGCTTAGAACTGACTGATACGCAGTATTTT. Translated: CASSLELTDTQYF. The chain recombines TRBV7-2 with TRBJ2-3, with unresolved D. Germline CDR1 SGHTA, CDR2 FQGNSA. Trimming left V 1 base short and J 6 bases short, with 8 bases between. The CDR3 length is 13 residues. Together with reference TRBV7-2 and TRBJ2-3, the CDR3 gives the full variable domain: GAGVSQSPSNKVTEKGKDVELRCDPISGHTALYWYRQSLGQGLEFLIYFQGNSAPDKSGLPSDRFSAERTGGSVSTLTIQRTQQEDSAVYLCASSLELTDTQYFGPGTRLTVL.

The sample holds a few counts of this clonotype. The CDR3 coding sequence is TGCGCCAGCAGCCAAGAAGGGTTTCGGGCCTCCTACGAGCAGTACTTC. Translating it yields CASSQEGFRASYEQYF. V gene TRBV4-1 combines with J gene TRBJ2-7; D unclear. CDR3 length: 16 amino acids. From germline, CDR1 is MGHRA and CDR2 YSYEKL. V was trimmed by 0 bases and J by 0 bases, leaving 12 bases between them.

This clonotype turned up a few times. The chain has TRBV12-5 and TRBJ1-1, with D uncertain. V lost 3 bases to trimming and J lost 0 bases, with 8 bases between them. The CDR3 is made up of 14 amino acids. Looked up from germline, CDR1 is LGHNT and CDR2 is FRNRAP. CDR3 loop: CASGLGGLNTEAFF. CDR3 nucleotide sequence: TGTGCTAGTGGTTTAGGAGGATTGAACACTGAAGCTTTCTTT.

This clonotype showed up just a few times. The chain employs TRBV5-1 and TRBJ2-5; the match to TRBD1 covers 7 bases. Per germline, CDR1 SGHRS and CDR2 YFSETQ. CDR3 length: 14 amino acids. Trimming removed 0 bases from V and 2 bases from J; junction bases left unmatched: 1. CDR3: CASSLGDRQETQYF. In DNA, the CDR3 is TGCGCCAGCAGCTTGGGGGACAGACAAGAGACCCAGTACTTC.

The CDR3 sequence: CASSLGPEDTQYF. In DNA, the CDR3 is TGTGCCAGCAGCTTAGGACCGGAGGATACGCAGTATTTT. The chain is built from TRBV7-2 and TRBJ2-3; D ambiguous. V shed 1 base and J shed 6 bases, with 8 bases lying between them. Germline CDR1 is SGHTA and CDR2 is FQGNSA. The length of the CDR3 is 13 residues.